The clone carrying this T cell receptor (beta chain) came up a few times. Its antigen remains unknown. The CDR3 runs 20 residues. Trimming at V came to 0 bases and at J to 0 bases, leaving 9 bases not matched to a gene. Germline CDR1 is DFQATT and CDR2 is SNEGSKA (reference sequence). The source of the sample is a study of T cell repertoires in cytomegalovirus infection. The wider study: Well-studied HLA-B-restricted CMV epitopes were used in the study alongside recently identified HLA-C-restricted ones. Based on public TCR beta signatures, there were indications of CMV infection and of a matching HLA type. Broader study findings: The response measured ex vivo was dominated by TCR beta clonotypes (HLA-C-restricted and CMV-specific).

TCRdb passed the reads through MiXCR, listing each CDR3 protein once. In the table there are hundreds of thousands of distinct CDR3 sequences, around 29% of which are singletons. The TCR originated in a human donor in good health (CMV status not recorded). Some clones in this sample may be carry-over from other donors' samples. The J gene is TRBJ2-1, the V gene TRBV20-1; 15 nucleotides line up with TRBD2. Sequenced here: cultured CD8+ T cells from PBMCs, sampled from culture after CMV antigen stimulation. CDR3 coding DNA: TGCAGTGCTAGAGATATCGAAGGACTAGCGGGGGGGAGCTCCTACAATGAGCAGTTCTTC. Translated, it gives CSARDIEGLAGGSSYNEQFF.